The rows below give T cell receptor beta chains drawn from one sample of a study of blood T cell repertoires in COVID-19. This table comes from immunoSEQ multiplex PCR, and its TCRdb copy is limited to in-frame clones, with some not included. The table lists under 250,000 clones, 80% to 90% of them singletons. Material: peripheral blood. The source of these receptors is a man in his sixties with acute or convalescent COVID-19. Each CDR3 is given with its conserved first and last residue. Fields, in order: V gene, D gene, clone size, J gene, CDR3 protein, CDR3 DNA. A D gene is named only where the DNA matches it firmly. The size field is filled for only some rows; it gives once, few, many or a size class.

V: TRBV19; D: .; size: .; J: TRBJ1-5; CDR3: CASKETGYSNQPQHF; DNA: TGTGCCAGTAAGGAGACAGGTTATAGCAATCAGCCCCAGCATTTT
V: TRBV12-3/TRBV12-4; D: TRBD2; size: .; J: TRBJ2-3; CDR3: CASTWGTKQYF; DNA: TGTGCCAGCACCTGGGGGACTAAGCAGTATTTT
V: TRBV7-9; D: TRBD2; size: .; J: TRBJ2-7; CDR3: CASSLGTSGNEQYF; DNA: TGTGCCAGCAGCTTAGGGACTAGCGGGAACGAGCAGTACTTC
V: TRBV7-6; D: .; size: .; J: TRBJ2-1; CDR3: CASSLLGGKVF; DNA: TGTGCCAGCAGCTTATTGGGAGGAAAGGTCTTC
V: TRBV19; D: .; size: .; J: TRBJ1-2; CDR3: CASSMQDRNYGYTF; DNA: TGTGCCAGTAGTATGCAGGACAGAAACTATGGCTACACCTTC
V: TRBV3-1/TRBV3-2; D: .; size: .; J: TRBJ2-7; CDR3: CASSQVGGRRDEQYF; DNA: TGTGCCAGCAGCCAAGTCGGGGGACGAAGGGACGAGCAGTACTTC
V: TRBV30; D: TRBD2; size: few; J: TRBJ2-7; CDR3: CAWRTSGIYEQYF; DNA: TGTGCCTGGCGGACTAGCGGGATTTACGAGCAGTACTTC
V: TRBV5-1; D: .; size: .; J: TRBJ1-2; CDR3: CASSYSGPLGDGYTF; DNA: TGCGCCAGCAGCTACTCCGGGCCCCTCGGGGATGGCTACACCTTC
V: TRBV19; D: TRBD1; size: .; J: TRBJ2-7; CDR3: CAVGQAYEQYF; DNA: TGTGCCGTGGGACAGGCCTACGAGCAGTACTTC
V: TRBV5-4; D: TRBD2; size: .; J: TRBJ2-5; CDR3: CASSLSSGDGETQYF; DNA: TGTGCCAGCAGCCTTTCTAGCGGAGACGGAGAGACCCAGTACTTC
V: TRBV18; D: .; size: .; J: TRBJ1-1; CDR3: CASSPRVSAGARNTEAFF; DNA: TGTGCCAGCTCACCACGTGTTAGCGCAGGGGCTAGGAACACTGAAGCTTTCTTT
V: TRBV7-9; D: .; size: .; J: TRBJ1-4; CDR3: CASSFDSTNEKLFF; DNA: TGTGCCAGCAGCTTCGACTCAACTAATGAAAAACTGTTTTTT
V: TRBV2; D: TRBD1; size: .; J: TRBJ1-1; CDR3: CASNTGQGLNTEAFF; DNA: TGTGCCAGCAACACCGGACAGGGGTTGAACACTGAAGCTTTCTTT
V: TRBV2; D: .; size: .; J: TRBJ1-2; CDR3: CARRGTNYGYTF; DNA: TGTGCCAGGCGGGGGACGAACTATGGCTACACCTTC
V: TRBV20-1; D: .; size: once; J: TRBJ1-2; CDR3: CSASAGIGYTF; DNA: TGCAGTGCTAGCGCAGGGATCGGCTACACCTTC
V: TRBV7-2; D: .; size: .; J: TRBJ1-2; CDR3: CASSWSDGNYGYTF; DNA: TGTGCCAGCAGCTGGTCCGACGGGAACTATGGCTACACCTTC
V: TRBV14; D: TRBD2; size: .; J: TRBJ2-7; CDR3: CASSHLTSGRDEQYF; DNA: TGTGCCAGCAGCCACCTAACTAGCGGGAGAGATGAGCAGTACTTC
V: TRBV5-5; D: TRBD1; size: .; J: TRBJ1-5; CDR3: CASTGGTGGQPQHF; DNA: TGTGCCAGCACCGGGGGGACAGGGGGTCAGCCCCAGCATTTT
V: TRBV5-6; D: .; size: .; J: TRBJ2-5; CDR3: CASTVNWFQETQYF; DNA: TGTGCCAGCACCGTCAACTGGTTCCAAGAGACCCAGTACTTC
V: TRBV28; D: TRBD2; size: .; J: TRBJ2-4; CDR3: CASSHGTSGLKNIQYF; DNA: TGTGCCAGCAGTCACGGGACTAGCGGCCTCAAAAACATTCAGTACTTC